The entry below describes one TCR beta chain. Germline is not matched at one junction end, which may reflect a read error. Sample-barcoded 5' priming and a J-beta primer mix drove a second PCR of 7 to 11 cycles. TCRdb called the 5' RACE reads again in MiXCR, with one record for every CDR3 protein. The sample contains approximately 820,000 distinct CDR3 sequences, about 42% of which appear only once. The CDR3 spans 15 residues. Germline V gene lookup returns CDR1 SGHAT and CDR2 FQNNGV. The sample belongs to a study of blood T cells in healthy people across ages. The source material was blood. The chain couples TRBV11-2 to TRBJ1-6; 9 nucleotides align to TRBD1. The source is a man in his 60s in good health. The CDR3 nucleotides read TGTGCCAGCAGCGCCGGGACAGGGTATAATTTACCCCTCCACTTT. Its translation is CASSAGTGYNLPLHF.